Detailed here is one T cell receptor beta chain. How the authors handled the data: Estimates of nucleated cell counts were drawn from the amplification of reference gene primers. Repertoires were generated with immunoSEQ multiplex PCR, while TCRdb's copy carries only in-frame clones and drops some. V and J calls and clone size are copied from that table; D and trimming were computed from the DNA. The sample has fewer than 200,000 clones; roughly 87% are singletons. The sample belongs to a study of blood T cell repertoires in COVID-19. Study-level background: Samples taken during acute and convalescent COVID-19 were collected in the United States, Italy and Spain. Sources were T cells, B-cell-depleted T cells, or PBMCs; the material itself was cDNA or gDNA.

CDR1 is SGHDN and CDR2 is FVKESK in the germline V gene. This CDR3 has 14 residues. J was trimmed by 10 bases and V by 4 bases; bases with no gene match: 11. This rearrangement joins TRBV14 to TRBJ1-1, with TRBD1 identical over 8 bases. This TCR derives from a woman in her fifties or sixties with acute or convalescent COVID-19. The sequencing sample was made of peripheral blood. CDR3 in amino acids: CASSPNRQGKAAFF. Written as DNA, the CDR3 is TGTGCCAGCAGCCCAAATCGACAGGGGAAGGCAGCTTTCTTT. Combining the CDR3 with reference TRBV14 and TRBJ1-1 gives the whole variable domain EAGVTQFPSHSVIEKGQTVTLRCDPISGHDNLYWYRRVMGKEIKFLLHFVKESKQDESGMPNNRFLAERTGGTYSTLKVQPAELEDSGVYFCASSPNRQGKAAFFGQGTRLTVV.